The source of this T cell receptor (beta chain) is a study of cytomegalovirus exposure and HLA in healthy donors. Study-wide findings and caveats: TCR beta V- and J-gene trimming, according to a later analysis, was linked to a missense DCLRE1C variant.

Primers for the PCR totalled 60 Vbeta and 13 Jbeta. The method was immunoSEQ multiplex PCR; TCRdb's version includes in-frame clones alone and lacks a portion of them. The data contain some 120,000 clones, roughly 9.9% of them seen just once; the ten biggest clones take up 2.5% to 3.5%. Trimming removed 5 bases from V and 0 bases from J, with 13 bases in between. There are 15 residues in the CDR3. Germline values: CDR1 WNHNN, CDR2 SYGVQD (reference sequence). This clone showed up just a few times. No antigen is known for it. Sequences were obtained from PBMCs. This chain uses TRBV10-1 with TRBJ1-1; D might be TRBD1 (5 bases). The clonotype comes from a man in his thirties or forties in good health and CMV-seronegative. CDR3 bases: TGCGCCAGCAGTACAGGAGATATAGTGAACACTGAAGCTTTCTTT. Protein: CASSTGDIVNTEAFF.